This T cell receptor (beta chain) derives from a study of response to subunit inactivated influenza vaccine. The germline V gene has CDR1 MNHNS and CDR2 SASEGT. The V gene lost 6 bases and the J gene lost 6 bases, with 15 bases spanning the gap. The CDR3 length is 14 residues. TCRdb re-called the RT-PCR reads through MiXCR, storing one row per CDR3 protein. The data contain hundreds of thousands of distinct CDR3 sequences, around 11% of them singletons. General observations from the study: Each seasonal influenza vaccination, the authors suggested, recruits few new T cells.

A remark on this clonotype: Its antigen is undetermined.

V gene TRBV6-1 combines with J gene TRBJ2-1, with D maybe TRBD1 (5 bases). The material was PBMCs from blood, obtained on the day of vaccination. The receptor's source is a man in his forties or fifties who received an inactivated influenza vaccine. The CDR3 loop reads CASRASQGGNEQFF. The CDR3 nucleotides read TGTGCCAGCAGGGCGAGTCAGGGTGGCAATGAGCAGTTCTTC.